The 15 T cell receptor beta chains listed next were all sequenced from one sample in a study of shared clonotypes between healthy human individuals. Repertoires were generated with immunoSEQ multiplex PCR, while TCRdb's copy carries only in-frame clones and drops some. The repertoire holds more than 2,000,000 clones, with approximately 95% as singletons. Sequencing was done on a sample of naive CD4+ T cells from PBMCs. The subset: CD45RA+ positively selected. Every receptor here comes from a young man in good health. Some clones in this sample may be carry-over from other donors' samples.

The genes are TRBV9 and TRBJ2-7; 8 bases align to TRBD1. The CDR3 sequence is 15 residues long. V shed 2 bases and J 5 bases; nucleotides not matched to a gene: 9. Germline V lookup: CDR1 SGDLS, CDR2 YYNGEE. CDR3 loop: CASSVWGQEGDEQYF. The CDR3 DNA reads TGTGCCAGCAGCGTTTGGGGACAGGAGGGGGACGAGCAGTACTTC.

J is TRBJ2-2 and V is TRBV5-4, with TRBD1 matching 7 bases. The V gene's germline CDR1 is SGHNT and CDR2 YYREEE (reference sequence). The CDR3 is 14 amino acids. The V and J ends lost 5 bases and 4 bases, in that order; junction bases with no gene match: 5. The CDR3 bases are TGTGCCAGCAGGGGGACAGCGGTCACCGGGGAGCTGTTTTTT. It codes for CASRGTAVTGELFF.

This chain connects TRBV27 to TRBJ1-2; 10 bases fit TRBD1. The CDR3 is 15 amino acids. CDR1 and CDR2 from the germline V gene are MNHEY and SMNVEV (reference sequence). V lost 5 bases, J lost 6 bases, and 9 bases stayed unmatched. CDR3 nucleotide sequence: TGTGCCAGCAGTCTGACAGGGGGCGCGCGGAATGGCTACACCTTC. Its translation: CASSLTGGARNGYTF.

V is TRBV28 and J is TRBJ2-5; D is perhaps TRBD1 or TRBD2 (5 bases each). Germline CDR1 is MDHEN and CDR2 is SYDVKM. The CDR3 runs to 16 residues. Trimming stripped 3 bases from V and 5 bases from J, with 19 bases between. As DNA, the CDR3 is TGTGCCAGCAGTTTCTTAACGGCGGGCCCAGGGGAGACCCAGTACTTC. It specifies CASSFLTAGPGETQYF.

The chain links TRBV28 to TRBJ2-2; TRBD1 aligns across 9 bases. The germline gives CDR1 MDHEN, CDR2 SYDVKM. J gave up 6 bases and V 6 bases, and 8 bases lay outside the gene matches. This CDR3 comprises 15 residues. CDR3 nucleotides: TGTGCCAGCAGAACTGGGGACAGGGAGGCCGGGGAGCTGTTTTTT. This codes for CASRTGDREAGELFF.

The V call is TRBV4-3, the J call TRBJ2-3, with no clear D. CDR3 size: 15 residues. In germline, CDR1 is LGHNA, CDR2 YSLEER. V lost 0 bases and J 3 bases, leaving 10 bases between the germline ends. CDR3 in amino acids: CASSQEVFRTDTQYF. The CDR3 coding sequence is TGCGCCAGCAGCCAAGAGGTTTTCAGAACAGATACGCAGTATTTT.

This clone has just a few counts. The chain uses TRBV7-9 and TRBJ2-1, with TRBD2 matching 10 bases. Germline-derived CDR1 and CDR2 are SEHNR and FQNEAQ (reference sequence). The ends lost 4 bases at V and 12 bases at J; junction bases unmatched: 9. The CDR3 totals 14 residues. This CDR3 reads CASSSSTSGSRQFF. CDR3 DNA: TGTGCCAGCAGCTCATCGACTAGCGGGTCTCGGCAGTTCTTC.

The DNA for the CDR3 is TGTGCCAGCAGCTTTTGGACAGAGGTGAACACTGAAGCTTTCTTT. This translates into CASSFWTEVNTEAFF. The rearrangement uses TRBV11-2 and TRBJ1-1; TRBD1 might be the D (6 bases). CDR1 and CDR2 (germline): SGHAT, FQNNGV. The CDR3 covers 15 residues. Trimming took off 3 bases at V and 0 bases at J, with 11 bases between the two ends.

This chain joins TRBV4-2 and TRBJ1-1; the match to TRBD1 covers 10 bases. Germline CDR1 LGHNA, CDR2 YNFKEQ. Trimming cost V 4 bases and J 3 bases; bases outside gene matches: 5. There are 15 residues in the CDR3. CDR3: CASSRYGTGDTEAFF. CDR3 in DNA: TGTGCCAGCAGCCGGTACGGGACAGGGGACACTGAAGCTTTCTTT.

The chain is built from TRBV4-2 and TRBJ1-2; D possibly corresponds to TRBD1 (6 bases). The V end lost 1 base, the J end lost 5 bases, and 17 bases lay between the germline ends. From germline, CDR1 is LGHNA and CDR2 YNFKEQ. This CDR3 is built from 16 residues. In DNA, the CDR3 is TGTGCCAGCAGCCAAGGCCAGGGAGGGGGGCAGTATGGCTACACCTTC. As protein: CASSQGQGGGQYGYTF.

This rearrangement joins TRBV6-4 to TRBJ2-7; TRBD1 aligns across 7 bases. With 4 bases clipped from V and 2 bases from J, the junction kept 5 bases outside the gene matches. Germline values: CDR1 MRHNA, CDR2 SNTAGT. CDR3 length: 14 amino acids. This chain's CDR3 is CASSGGQVTYEQYF. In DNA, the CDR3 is TGTGCCAGCAGTGGCGGACAGGTGACCTACGAGCAGTACTTC.

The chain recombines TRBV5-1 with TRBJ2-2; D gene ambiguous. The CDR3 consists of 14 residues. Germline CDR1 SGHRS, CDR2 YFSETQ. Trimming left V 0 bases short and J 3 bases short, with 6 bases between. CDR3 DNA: TGCGCCAGCAGCTTGGACCTATACACCGGGGAGCTGTTTTTT. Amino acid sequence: CASSLDLYTGELFF. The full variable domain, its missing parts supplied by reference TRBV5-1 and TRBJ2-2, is KAGVTQTPRYLIKTRGQQVTLSCSPISGHRSVSWYQQTPGQGLQFLFEYFSETQRNKGNFPGRFSGRQFSNSRSEMNVSTLELGDSALYLCASSLDLYTGELFFGEGSRLTVL.

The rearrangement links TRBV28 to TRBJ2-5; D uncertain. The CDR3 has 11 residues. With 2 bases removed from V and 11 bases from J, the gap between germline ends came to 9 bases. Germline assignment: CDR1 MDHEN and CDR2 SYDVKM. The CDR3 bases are TGTGCCAGCAGTTTAAGGAGTAAGCAGTACTTC. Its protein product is CASSLRSKQYF.

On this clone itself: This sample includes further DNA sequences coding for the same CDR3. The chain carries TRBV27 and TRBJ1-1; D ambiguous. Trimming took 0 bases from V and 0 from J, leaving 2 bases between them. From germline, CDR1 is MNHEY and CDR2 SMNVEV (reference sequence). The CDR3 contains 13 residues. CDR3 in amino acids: CASSLSLNTEAFF. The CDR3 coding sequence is TGTGCCAGCAGTTTATCACTGAACACTGAAGCTTTCTTT.

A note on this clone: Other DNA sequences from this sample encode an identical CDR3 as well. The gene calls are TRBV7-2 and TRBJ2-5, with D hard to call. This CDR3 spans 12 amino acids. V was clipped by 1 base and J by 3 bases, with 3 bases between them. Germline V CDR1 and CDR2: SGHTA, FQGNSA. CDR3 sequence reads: CASSLGEETQYF. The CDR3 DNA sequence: TGTGCCAGCAGCTTAGGGGAAGAGACCCAGTACTTC. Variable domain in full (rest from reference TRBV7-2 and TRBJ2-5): GAGVSQSPSNKVTEKGKDVELRCDPISGHTALYWYRQSLGQGLEFLIYFQGNSAPDKSGLPSDRFSAERTGGSVSTLTIQRTQQEDSAVYLCASSLGEETQYFGPGTRLLVL.